This is a list of T cell receptor beta chains from one sample in a study of blood T cell repertoires in COVID-19. Data came from immunoSEQ multiplex PCR; TCRdb stores just in-frame clones and leaves some out. The sample carries tens of thousands of clones, 85% to 90% recorded once. The material sequenced was peripheral blood. These receptors were obtained from a woman of 80 years or more with active COVID-19. Each CDR3 is given without its conserved first and last residue. The D gene is left open where the match is weak.

ASSIAAGGPPGELF	TRBD2	14	TRBV19
SVSRQQGAKNTEAF	NA	14	TRBV29-1
ASSSPGTGESYIQY	TRBD1	14	TRBV28
ASGGEETQY	TRBD2	9	TRBV2
ASSTGLADYNEQF	TRBD2	13	TRBV7-3
ASSTYEAGVESGYT	NA	14	TRBV19
ASNTRRGEGVTDTQY	NA	15	TRBV28
AWSSQYEQY	NA	9	TRBV30
ASSLDWAGLAGVTDTQY	TRBD2	17	TRBV11-2
ASSEFVNTDTQY	NA	12	TRBV2
ASSSQSTDTQY	NA	11	TRBV6-2/TRBV6-3
ASSFGLAGGGYEQY	TRBD2	14	TRBV7-2
ASSLTPRTGDYGYT	TRBD1	14	TRBV7-9
ASSRYSEGDNSPLH	NA	14	TRBV28
ASRRGLAIYNEQF	TRBD2	13	TRBV19
ASSSGSQYQETQY	NA	13	TRBV5-1
ASRPGLAGVRDGELF	TRBD2	15	TRBV7-9
ASSQTGFTTDTQY	TRBD1	13	TRBV4-3
ASSIRTGPTYGYT	TRBD1	13	TRBV19
ASSYNGFYGYT	NA	11	TRBV7-3
ASSLLTVFNTGELF	NA	14	TRBV28
ASSLDVAGEYETQY	TRBD2	14	TRBV5-4
ASSPSSYNSPLH	NA	12	TRBV18
AITRGAELSGNTIY	NA	14	TRBV7-9
ASSPTSGETQY	TRBD2	11	TRBV6-5
ASSQDRQGETQY	TRBD1	12	TRBV4-3
ASSQDGGYSYNEQF	NA	14	TRBV3-1/TRBV3-2
ASSVGLAGDSGELF	TRBD2	14	TRBV9
ASSQEGWGDSTGELF	NA	15	TRBV4-3
ASSESSVTGNTIY	NA	13	TRBV10-1
ASSLFGDTQY	NA	10	TRBV4-2
ASSLAGIDEKLF	NA	12	TRBV7-9
APPSWLEAF	NA	9	TRBV30
ASSYRMEGEQF	NA	11	TRBV6-2/TRBV6-3
ASSPLAGTYNEQF	TRBD2	13	TRBV18
ASSYSVGGGADTQY	TRBD2	14	TRBV6-7
ASSSPPGTAKETQY	TRBD1	14	TRBV6-2/TRBV6-3
ASPFDEKLF	NA	9	TRBV3-1/TRBV3-2
ASSLWSGFQETQY	NA	13	TRBV2
ASSLRQGAYEQY	TRBD1	12	TRBV28
ASRLSTDTQY	NA	10	TRBV28
ASSSFGGTSTDTQY	NA	14	TRBV5-6
AISESVGTGMTYEQY	TRBD1	15	TRBV10-3
ASSPRARDRGRANYGYT	NA	17	TRBV21-1
ASGDRGIRREQY	TRBD1	12	TRBV4-2
ASSVGSRHGNEQF	NA	13	TRBV9
ASSAGQGSGTEAF	NA	13	TRBV9
AISGRQGGTEAF	TRBD1	12	TRBV10-3
ASSKLASSYNEQF	NA	13	TRBV6-2/TRBV6-3
AISESLGQQVQPQH	NA	14	TRBV10-3
ATSTGGDTQY	NA	10	TRBV24-1
ASSEYGGGSYQPQH	NA	14	TRBV6-1
ASSQEAVNEKLF	NA	12	TRBV4-3
ASSFRDRVSDTQY	TRBD1	13	TRBV5-4